Reported below is one TCR beta chain. This entry belongs to a study of blood T cell repertoires in COVID-19. Study-level background: Samples representing acute and convalescent COVID-19 were sourced from the United States, Italy and Spain.

Here immunoSEQ multiplex PCR was the method, and the copy in TCRdb shows in-frame clones only, minus some. The sample contains roughly 200,000 clones, more than 70% of which appear only once. The length of the CDR3 is 15 residues. V lost 4 bases, J lost 1 base, and 11 bases lay in between. From germline, CDR1 is SNHLY and CDR2 FYNNEI. Sequencing used PBMCs or T cells enriched from blood (not recorded which). The chain employs TRBV2 and TRBJ2-1; TRBD2 is a possible D gene (6 bases). The clonotype originates from a man aged 40-49 years who had recovered from COVID-19. CDR3 residues: CASSGRVRSYNEQFF. In DNA form, the CDR3 reads TGTGCCAGCAGTGGGAGGGTACGGTCCTACAATGAGCAGTTCTTC.